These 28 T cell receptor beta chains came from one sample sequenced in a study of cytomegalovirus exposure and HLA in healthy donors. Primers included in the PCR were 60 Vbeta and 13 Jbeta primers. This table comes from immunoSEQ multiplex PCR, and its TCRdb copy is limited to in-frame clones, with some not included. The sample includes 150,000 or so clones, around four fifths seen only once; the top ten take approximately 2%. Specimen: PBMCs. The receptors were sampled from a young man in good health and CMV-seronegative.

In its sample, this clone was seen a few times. CDR3 DNA: TGTGCCAGCAGACTTCAGGCTAATGAAAAACTGTTTTTT. This gives the protein CASRLQANEKLFF. The chain links TRBV5-6 to TRBJ1-4; D is uncertain. The CDR3 runs 13 residues. The V gene's germline CDR1 is SGHDT and CDR2 YYEEEE. The germline V and J ends were trimmed by 5 bases and 3 bases, with 8 bases remaining between them.

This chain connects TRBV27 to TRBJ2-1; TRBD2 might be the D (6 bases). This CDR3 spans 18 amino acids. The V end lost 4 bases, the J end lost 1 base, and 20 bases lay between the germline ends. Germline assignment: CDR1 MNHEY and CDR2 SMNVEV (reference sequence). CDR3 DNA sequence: TGTGCCAGCAGTTCCACCCGCCTTGGTGCGGGGTCCTACAATGAGCAGTTCTTC. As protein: CASSSTRLGAGSYNEQFF.

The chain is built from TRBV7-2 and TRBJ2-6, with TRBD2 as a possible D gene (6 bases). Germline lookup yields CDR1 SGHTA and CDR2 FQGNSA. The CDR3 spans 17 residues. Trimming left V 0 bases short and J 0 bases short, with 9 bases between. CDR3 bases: TGTGCCAGCAGCTTAGCGGGGGGACCCTCTGGGGCCAACGTCCTGACTTTC. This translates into CASSLAGGPSGANVLTF.

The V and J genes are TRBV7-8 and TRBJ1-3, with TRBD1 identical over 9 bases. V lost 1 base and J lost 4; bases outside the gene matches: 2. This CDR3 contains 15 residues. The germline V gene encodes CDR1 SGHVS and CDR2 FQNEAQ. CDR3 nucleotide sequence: TGTGCCAGCAGCTTAGAACAGGGGGCCGGAAACACCATATATTTT. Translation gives CASSLEQGAGNTIYF. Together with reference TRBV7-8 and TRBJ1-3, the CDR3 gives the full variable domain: GAGVSQSPRYKVAKRGQDVALRCDPISGHVSLFWYQQALGQGPEFLTYFQNEAQLDKSGLPSDRFFAERPEGSVSTLKIQRTQQEDSAVYLCASSLEQGAGNTIYFGEGSWLTVV.

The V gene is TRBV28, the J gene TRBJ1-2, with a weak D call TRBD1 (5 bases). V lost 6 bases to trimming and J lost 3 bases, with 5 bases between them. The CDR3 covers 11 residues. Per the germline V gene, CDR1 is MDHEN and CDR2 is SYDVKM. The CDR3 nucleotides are TGTGCCAGCAGACAGGACTATGGCTACACCTTC. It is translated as CASRQDYGYTF.

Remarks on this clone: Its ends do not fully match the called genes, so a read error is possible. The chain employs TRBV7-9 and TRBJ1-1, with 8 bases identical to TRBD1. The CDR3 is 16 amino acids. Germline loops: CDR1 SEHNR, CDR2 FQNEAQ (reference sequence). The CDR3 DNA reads TGTTCCAGCAGCCCTGAGGTAGGACAGGGTAACACTGAAGCTTTCTTT. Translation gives CSSSPEVGQGNTEAFF.

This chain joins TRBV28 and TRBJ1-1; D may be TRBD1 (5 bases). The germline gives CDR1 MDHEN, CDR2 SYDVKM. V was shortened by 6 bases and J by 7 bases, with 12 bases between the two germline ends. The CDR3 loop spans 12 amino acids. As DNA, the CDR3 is TGTGCCAGCAGATGGGGGGAGTTTGAAGCTTTCTTT. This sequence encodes CASRWGEFEAFF.

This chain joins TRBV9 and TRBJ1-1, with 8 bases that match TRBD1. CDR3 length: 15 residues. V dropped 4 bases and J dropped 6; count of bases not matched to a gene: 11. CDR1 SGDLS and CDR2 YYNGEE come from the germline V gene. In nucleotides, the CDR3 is TGTGCCAGCAGCCCCCAAGTCAGGGGGCTGGCTGAAGCTTTCTTT. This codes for CASSPQVRGLAEAFF.

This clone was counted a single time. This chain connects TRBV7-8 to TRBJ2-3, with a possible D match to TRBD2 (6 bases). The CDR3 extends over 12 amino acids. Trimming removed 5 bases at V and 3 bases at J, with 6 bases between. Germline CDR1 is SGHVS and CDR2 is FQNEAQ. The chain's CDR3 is CASSGTTDTQYF. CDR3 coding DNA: TGTGCCAGCAGCGGGACTACAGATACGCAGTATTTT.

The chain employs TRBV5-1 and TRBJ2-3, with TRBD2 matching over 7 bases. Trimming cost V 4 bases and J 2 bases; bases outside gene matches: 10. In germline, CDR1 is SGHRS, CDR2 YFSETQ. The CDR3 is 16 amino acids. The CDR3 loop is CASSLSASGNTDTQYF. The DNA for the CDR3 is TGCGCCAGCAGCCTGAGCGCTAGCGGTAACACAGATACGCAGTATTTT.

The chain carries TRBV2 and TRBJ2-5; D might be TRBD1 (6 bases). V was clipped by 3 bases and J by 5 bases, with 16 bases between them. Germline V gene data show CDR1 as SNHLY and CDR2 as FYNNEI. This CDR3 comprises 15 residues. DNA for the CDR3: TGTGCCAGCAGTGACGGTATGCCAGGGGTGGAGACCCAGTACTTC. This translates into CASSDGMPGVETQYF.

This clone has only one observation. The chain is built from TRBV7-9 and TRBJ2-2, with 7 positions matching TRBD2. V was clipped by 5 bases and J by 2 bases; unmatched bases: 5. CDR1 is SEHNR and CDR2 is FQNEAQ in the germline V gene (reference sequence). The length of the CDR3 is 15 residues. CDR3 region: CASSPGTTNTGELFF. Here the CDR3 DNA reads TGTGCCAGCAGCCCCGGGACTACTAACACCGGGGAGCTGTTTTTT. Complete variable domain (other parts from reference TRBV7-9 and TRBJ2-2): DTGVSQNPRHKITKRGQNVTFRCDPISEHNRLYWYRQTLGQGPEFLTYFQNEAQLEKSRLLSDRFSAERPKGSFSTLEIQRTEQGDSAMYLCASSPGTTNTGELFFGEGSRLTVL.

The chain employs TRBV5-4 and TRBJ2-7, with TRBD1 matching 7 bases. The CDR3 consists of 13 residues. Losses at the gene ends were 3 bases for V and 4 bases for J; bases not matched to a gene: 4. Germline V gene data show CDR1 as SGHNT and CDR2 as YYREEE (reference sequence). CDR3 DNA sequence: TGTGCCAGCAGCTCTAGACAGGGTTACGAGCAGTACTTC. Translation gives CASSSRQGYEQYF. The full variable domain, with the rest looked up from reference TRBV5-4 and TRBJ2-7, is ETGVTQSPTHLIKTRGQQVTLRCSSQSGHNTVSWYQQALGQGPQFIFQYYREEENGRGNFPPRFSGLQFPNYSSELNVNALELDDSALYLCASSSRQGYEQYFGPGTRLTVT.

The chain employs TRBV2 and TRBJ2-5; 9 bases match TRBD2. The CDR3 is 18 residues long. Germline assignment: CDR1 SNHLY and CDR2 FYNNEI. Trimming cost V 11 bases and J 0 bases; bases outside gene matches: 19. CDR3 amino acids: CAANLALAGGRYQETQYF. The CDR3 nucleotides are TGTGCCGCCAACCTGGCACTAGCGGGCGGCAGGTACCAAGAGACCCAGTACTTC.

The CDR3 DNA sequence: TGTGCCAGTAGTTATCCCCCGGTTGGCTACACCTTC. This gives the protein CASSYPPVGYTF. The chain couples TRBV19 to TRBJ1-2; no firm D call. Per the germline V gene, CDR1 is LNHDA and CDR2 is SQIVND (reference sequence). The CDR3 extends over 12 amino acids. The V and J ends lost 5 bases and 7 bases respectively, with 11 bases between them.

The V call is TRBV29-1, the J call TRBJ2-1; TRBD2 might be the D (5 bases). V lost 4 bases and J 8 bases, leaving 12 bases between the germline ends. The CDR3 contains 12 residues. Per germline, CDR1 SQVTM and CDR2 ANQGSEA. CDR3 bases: TGCAGCGTTGTTCTAGCAGTGGATGAGCAGTTCTTC. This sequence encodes CSVVLAVDEQFF.

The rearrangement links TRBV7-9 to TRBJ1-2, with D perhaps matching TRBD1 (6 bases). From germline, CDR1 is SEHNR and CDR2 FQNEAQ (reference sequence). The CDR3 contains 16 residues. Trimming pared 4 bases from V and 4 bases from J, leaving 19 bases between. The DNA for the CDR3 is TGTGCCAGCAGCTCGCAGAACAGGGCCCGCGGCTATGGCTACACCTTC. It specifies CASSSQNRARGYGYTF.

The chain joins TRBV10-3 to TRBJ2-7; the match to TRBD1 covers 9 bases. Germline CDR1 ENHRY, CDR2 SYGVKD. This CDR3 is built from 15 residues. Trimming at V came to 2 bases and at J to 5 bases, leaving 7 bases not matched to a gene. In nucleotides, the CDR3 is TGTGCCATCAGTGAGAGTGGGACAGGGAGGGACGAGCAGTACTTC. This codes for CAISESGTGRDEQYF.

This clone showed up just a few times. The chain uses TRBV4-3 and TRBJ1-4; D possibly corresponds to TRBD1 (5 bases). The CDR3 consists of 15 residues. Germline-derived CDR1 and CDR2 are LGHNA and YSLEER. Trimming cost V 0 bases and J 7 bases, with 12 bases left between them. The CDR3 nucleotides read TGCGCCAGCAGCCAAGATCGGTCAGGGCGTGAAAAACTGTTTTTT. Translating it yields CASSQDRSGREKLFF.

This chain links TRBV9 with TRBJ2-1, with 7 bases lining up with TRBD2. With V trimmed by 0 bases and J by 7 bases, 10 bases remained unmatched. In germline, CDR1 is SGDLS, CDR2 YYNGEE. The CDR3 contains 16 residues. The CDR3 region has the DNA TGTGCCAGCAGCGTAGCTTCGGGGGGACGATTAAATGAGCAGTTCTTC. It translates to CASSVASGGRLNEQFF.

As DNA, the CDR3 is TGTGCCAGCAGCAACCGGGACACGCTTGCTACGGTGCAGTACTTC. It yields the protein CASSNRDTLATVQYF. This chain connects TRBV7-2 to TRBJ2-7, with a possible D match to TRBD1 (6 bases). The V gene's germline CDR1 is SGHTA and CDR2 FQGNSA. Trimming left V 5 bases short and J 9 bases short, with 23 bases between. This CDR3 has 15 amino acids. Based on the CDR3 plus reference TRBV7-2 and TRBJ2-7, the full variable domain is GAGVSQSPSNKVTEKGKDVELRCDPISGHTALYWYRQSLGQGLEFLIYFQGNSAPDKSGLPSDRFSAERTGGSVSTLTIQRTQQEDSAVYLCASSNRDTLATVQYFGPGTRLTVT.

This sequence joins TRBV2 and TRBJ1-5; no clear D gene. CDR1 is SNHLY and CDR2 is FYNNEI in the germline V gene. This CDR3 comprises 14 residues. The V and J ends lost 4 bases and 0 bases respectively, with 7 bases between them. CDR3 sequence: CASSGVNSNQPQHF. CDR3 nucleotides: TGTGCCAGCAGTGGAGTTAATAGCAATCAGCCCCAGCATTTT.

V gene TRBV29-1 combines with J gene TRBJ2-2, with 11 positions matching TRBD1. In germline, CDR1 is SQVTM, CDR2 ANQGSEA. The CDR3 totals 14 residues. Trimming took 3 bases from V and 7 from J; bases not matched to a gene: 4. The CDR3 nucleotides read TGCAGCGTTGAGGGGACAGGGGGTTTCGGGGAGCTGTTTTTT. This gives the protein CSVEGTGGFGELFF.

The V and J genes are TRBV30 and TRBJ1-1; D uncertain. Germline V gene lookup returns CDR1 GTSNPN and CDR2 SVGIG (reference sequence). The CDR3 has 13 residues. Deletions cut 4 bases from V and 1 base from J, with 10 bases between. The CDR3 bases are TGTGCCTGGAACGAGCGCAGGAACACTGAAGCTTTCTTT. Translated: CAWNERRNTEAFF.

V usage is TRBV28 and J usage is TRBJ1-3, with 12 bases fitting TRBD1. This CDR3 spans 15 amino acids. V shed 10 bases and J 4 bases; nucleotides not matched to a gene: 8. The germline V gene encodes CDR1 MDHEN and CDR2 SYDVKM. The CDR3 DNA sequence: TGTGCCACCCGGGACAGGGGGCAATTCGGAAACACCATATATTTT. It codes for CATRDRGQFGNTIYF.

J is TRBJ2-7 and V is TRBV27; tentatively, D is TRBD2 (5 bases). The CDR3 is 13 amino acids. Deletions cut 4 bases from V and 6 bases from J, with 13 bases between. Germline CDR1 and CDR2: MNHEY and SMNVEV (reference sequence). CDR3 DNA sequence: TGTGCCAGCAGTTCACTAGGACGGGGCGAGCAGTACTTC. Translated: CASSSLGRGEQYF.

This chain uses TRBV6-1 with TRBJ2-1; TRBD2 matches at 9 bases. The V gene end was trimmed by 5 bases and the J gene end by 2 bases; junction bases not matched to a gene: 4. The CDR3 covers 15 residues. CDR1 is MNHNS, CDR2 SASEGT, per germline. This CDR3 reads CASSLAGDPYNEQFF. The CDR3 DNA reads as TGTGCCAGCAGTTTAGCGGGAGATCCCTACAATGAGCAGTTCTTC.

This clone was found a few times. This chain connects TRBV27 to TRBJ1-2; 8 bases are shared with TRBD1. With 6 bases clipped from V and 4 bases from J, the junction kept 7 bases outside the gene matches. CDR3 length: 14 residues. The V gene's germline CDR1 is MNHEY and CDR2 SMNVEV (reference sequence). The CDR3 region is CASSIRQGIYGYTF. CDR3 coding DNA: TGTGCCAGCAGCATAAGACAGGGGATCTATGGCTACACCTTC.